The 2 T cell receptor beta chains in this list originate from one sample, sequenced in a study of CD8+ T cells in alopecia areata. cDNA prepared by RNA extraction and subsequent reverse transcription served as the template for sequencing. TCRdb's table, derived via immunoSEQ multiplex PCR, lists solely in-frame clones and lacks some. Of some 130,000 clones detected, about 49% appear once; the ten largest clones hold around 19%. The source material was CD8+ T cells sorted from blood, sampled at week 0. The receptors come from a human donor with alopecia areata.

V usage is TRBV9 and J usage is TRBJ2-3; the D gene could be TRBD1 or TRBD2 (6 bases each). Germline V CDR1 and CDR2: SGDLS, YYNGEE. Deletions cut 7 bases from V and 0 bases from J, with 12 bases between. The CDR3 runs 14 residues. The CDR3 protein is CASRGQSSTDTQYF. Written as DNA, the CDR3 is TGTGCCAGCCGGGGGCAGTCTAGCACAGATACGCAGTATTTT.

The J gene is TRBJ1-1, the V gene TRBV4-1; 8 nucleotides line up with TRBD1. This CDR3 is 14 amino acids long. From germline, CDR1 is MGHRA and CDR2 YSYEKL. The ends lost 0 bases at V and 7 bases at J; junction bases unmatched: 4. CDR3 residues: CASSQDRDRFEAFF. CDR3 nucleotides: TGCGCCAGCAGCCAAGATCGGGACAGGTTTGAAGCTTTCTTT.